Described below is a single T cell receptor beta chain sequence and its context. This CDR3 contains 16 residues. Per the germline V gene, CDR1 is MNHNY and CDR2 is SVGAGI (reference sequence). The V segment lost 6 bases and the J segment 2 bases; nucleotides outside the gene matches: 13. These data come from a study of tumor-infiltrating lymphocytes in localized non-small cell lung cancer. TCRdb's table, derived via immunoSEQ multiplex PCR, lists solely in-frame clones and lacks some. The sample has tens of thousands of clones, roughly 73% seen once. Sequenced sample: lung tumor tissue. The chain uses TRBV6-6 and TRBJ2-7, with 7 positions matching TRBD2. The receptor comes from a human donor with non-small cell lung cancer. The CDR3 sequence is CASSRSTSRITYEQYF. For the CDR3, the DNA is TGTGCCAGCAGCCGATCGACTAGCCGAATTACCTACGAGCAGTACTTC.